Shown below are 25 T cell receptor beta chains from a single sample sequenced in a study of T cell responses to AZD1222 COVID-19 vaccine. Measured with immunoSEQ multiplex PCR; TCRdb has only the in-frame clones, and not every one. The profile covers about 110,000 clones, with about 90% appearing a single time and about 9.1% taken by the ten largest. Sequenced here: peripheral blood, sampled 28 days after the second AZD1222 dose. The origin of the receptors is an adult who received the AZD1222 COVID-19 vaccine.

The V call is TRBV12-3 or TRBV12-4, the J call TRBJ2-3, with TRBD1 matching 7 bases. The V gene end was trimmed by 3 bases and the J gene end by 3 bases; junction bases not matched to a gene: 0. The CDR3 has 13 amino acids. CDR3 nucleotides: TGTGCCAGCAGTTTCAGGGGGACAGATACGCAGTATTTT. It encodes CASSFRGTDTQYF.

J is TRBJ1-3 and V is TRBV4-1; D unresolved. This CDR3 is built from 15 residues. V lost 0 bases and J lost 2, with 8 bases in between. Germline V CDR1 and CDR2: MGHRA, YSYEKL. For the CDR3, the DNA is TGCGCCAGCAGCCAAGATAGGAAGGCTGGAAACACCATATATTTT. Translation gives CASSQDRKAGNTIYF.

The rearrangement links TRBV6-5 to TRBJ1-5; 9 bases line up with TRBD1. CDR3 length: 16 amino acids. Germline CDR1 is MNHEY and CDR2 is SVGAGI. The trim removed 2 bases at V and 3 bases at J, leaving 5 bases unmatched. CDR3 nucleotides: TGTGCCAGCAGTTACGCGGGACAGGGACTCAATCAGCCCCAGCATTTT. It codes for CASSYAGQGLNQPQHF.

The V and J genes are TRBV10-3 and TRBJ2-7; the D gene is possibly TRBD2 (7 bases). Germline values: CDR1 ENHRY, CDR2 SYGVKD. Trimming took 6 bases from V and 5 from J, leaving 14 bases between them. CDR3 size: 13 residues. In DNA, the CDR3 is TGTGCCATCAGGAGGGGGGGAATGAACGAGCAGTACTTC. Protein sequence: CAIRRGGMNEQYF.

The J gene is TRBJ1-6, the V gene TRBV3-1 (or the pseudogene TRBV3-2); D is unresolved. This CDR3 is built from 13 residues. CDR1 is LGHDT and CDR2 is YNNKEL in the germline V gene (reference sequence). Trimming pared 0 bases from V and 11 bases from J, leaving 8 bases between. The CDR3 here is CASSQDLRTPLHF. The CDR3 DNA reads TGTGCCAGCAGCCAAGATCTCCGTACACCCCTCCACTTT.

The rearrangement uses TRBV5-5 and TRBJ2-7; TRBD1 agrees at 10 bases. This CDR3 is built from 15 residues. The J segment lost 4 bases and the V segment lost 0 bases, leaving 4 bases of the junction unmatched. CDR1 is SGHKS, CDR2 YYEKEE, per germline (reference sequence). This CDR3 reads CASSLVGQGSYEQYF. CDR3 nucleotides: TGTGCCAGCAGCTTGGTGGGACAGGGGTCGTACGAGCAGTACTTC.

The rearrangement links TRBV15 to TRBJ2-1; 9 bases agree with TRBD2. V gave up 0 bases and J gave up 3 bases; unmatched junction bases: 3. CDR3 size: 16 residues. CDR1 LNHNV and CDR2 YYDKDF come from the germline V gene (reference sequence). CDR3 loop: CATSREASGIYNEQFF. The CDR3 DNA sequence: TGTGCCACCAGCAGAGAGGCTAGCGGGATCTACAATGAGCAGTTCTTC.

This chain connects TRBV5-4 to TRBJ2-1, with 8 nucleotides matching TRBD2. This CDR3 has 16 residues. Looked up from germline, CDR1 is SGHNT and CDR2 is YYREEE (reference sequence). The V segment lost 4 bases and the J segment 4 bases; nucleotides outside the gene matches: 10. CDR3 residues: CASSPRAGGEYNEQFF. Written as DNA, the CDR3 is TGTGCCAGCAGCCCCCGTGCGGGGGGAGAATACAATGAGCAGTTCTTC.

The chain combines TRBV7-9 with TRBJ2-2, with no clear D. This CDR3 region has 13 residues. Germline V gene sequence: CDR1 SEHNR, CDR2 FQNEAQ (reference sequence). V was cut by 2 bases and J by 5 bases, with 6 bases left in between. The CDR3 protein is CASSLRVTGELFF. The CDR3 nucleotides read TGTGCCAGCAGCTTAAGGGTAACCGGGGAGCTGTTTTTT. The full variable domain, its missing parts supplied by reference TRBV7-9 and TRBJ2-2, is DTGVSQNPRHKITKRGQNVTFRCDPISEHNRLYWYRQTLGQGPEFLTYFQNEAQLEKSRLLSDRFSAERPKGSFSTLEIQRTEQGDSAMYLCASSLRVTGELFFGEGSRLTVL.

V gene TRBV7-8 combines with J gene TRBJ2-2; 7 bases fit TRBD1. V gave up 5 bases and J gave up 8 bases; unmatched junction bases: 5. Germline CDR1 SGHVS, CDR2 FQNEAQ. This CDR3 spans 13 amino acids. The CDR3 DNA follows: TGTGCCAGCAGCATGAGGGGGCGAGGGGAGCTGTTTTTT. This gives the protein CASSMRGRGELFF. Full variable domain (remainder filled in from reference TRBV7-8 and TRBJ2-2): GAGVSQSPRYKVAKRGQDVALRCDPISGHVSLFWYQQALGQGPEFLTYFQNEAQLDKSGLPSDRFFAERPEGSVSTLKIQRTQQEDSAVYLCASSMRGRGELFFGEGSRLTVL.

The rearrangement links TRBV9 to TRBJ1-1; a possible D gene is TRBD1 (6 bases). This CDR3 is 14 amino acids long. Trimming left V 2 bases short and J 1 base short, with 9 bases between. Germline loops: CDR1 SGDLS, CDR2 YYNGEE. The CDR3 reads CASSVQQGNTEAFF. The CDR3 DNA reads TGTGCCAGCAGCGTCCAACAGGGGAACACTGAAGCTTTCTTT.

This clone was picked up one time. This sequence joins TRBV3-1 (or the pseudogene TRBV3-2) and TRBJ2-5; tentatively, D is TRBD2 (6 bases). V gave up 1 base and J gave up 4 bases, with 13 bases separating them. The CDR3 extends over 15 amino acids. The germline V gene encodes CDR1 LGHDT and CDR2 YNNKEL (reference sequence). The DNA of the CDR3 is TGTGCCAGCAGCCAAGTTCGGCCCGGGGGAGAGACCCAGTACTTC. Its protein product is CASSQVRPGGETQYF.

This rearrangement joins TRBV5-1 to TRBJ2-3, with 9 bases fitting TRBD1. V shed 3 bases and J 3 bases; nucleotides not matched to a gene: 11. The CDR3 covers 17 residues. Germline V lookup: CDR1 SGHRS, CDR2 YFSETQ. DNA of the CDR3: TGCGCCAGCAGCTCATGGGGACAGGGAGGGATGACAGATACGCAGTATTTT. Encoded protein: CASSSWGQGGMTDTQYF.

V usage is TRBV2 and J usage is TRBJ2-1; D possibly matches TRBD1 or TRBD2 (6 bases each). This CDR3 contains 12 residues. V lost 9 bases to trimming and J lost 7 bases, with 13 bases between them. CDR1 and CDR2 (germline): SNHLY, FYNNEI. The DNA for the CDR3 is TGTGCCAGTAAGGGGGAGGCGAATGAGCAGTTCTTC. Protein sequence: CASKGEANEQFF.

The V call is TRBV27, the J call TRBJ2-1; the D gene is possibly TRBD2 (5 bases). There are 15 residues in the CDR3. Deletions cut 3 bases from V and 2 bases from J, with 11 bases between. The germline V gene has CDR1 MNHEY and CDR2 SMNVEV (reference sequence). Written as DNA, the CDR3 is TGTGCCAGCAGTTTGGCGGGTGCTGCCTACAATGAGCAGTTCTTC. Its protein is CASSLAGAAYNEQFF.

J is TRBJ2-1 and V is TRBV11-2, with TRBD1 matching 8 bases. The CDR3 has 15 amino acids. CDR1 is SGHAT, CDR2 FQNNGV, per germline. V shed 2 bases, J shed 8 bases, and the junction held 8 bases outside the gene matches. The CDR3 loop is CASSLRDRLGYEQFF. Here the CDR3 DNA reads TGTGCCAGCAGCTTACGGGACAGGTTAGGGTATGAGCAGTTCTTC.

The CDR3 DNA is TGCGCCAGCAGCCAGGGACTATTTGACGGGGGAAGAAAAAGCTCCTACAATGAGCAGTTCTTC. This gives the protein CASSQGLFDGGRKSSYNEQFF. J is TRBJ2-1 and V is TRBV4-1; TRBD2 aligns across 7 bases. The CDR3 runs 21 residues. Trimming cost V 3 bases and J 0 bases; bases outside gene matches: 20. Germline CDR1 is MGHRA and CDR2 is YSYEKL.

The rearrangement links TRBV28 to TRBJ2-7, with 7 bases matching TRBD2. V was clipped by 2 bases and J by 1 base; unmatched bases: 2. CDR1 and CDR2 (germline): MDHEN, SYDVKM. The CDR3 is made up of 14 amino acids. CDR3 region: CASSLGGGSYEQYF. The DNA for the CDR3 is TGTGCCAGCAGTTTAGGGGGGGGTTCCTACGAGCAGTACTTC.

In DNA form, the CDR3 reads TGTGCCAGCAGCCACCTGGAGGGGGATCAGCCCCAGCATTTT. As protein: CASSHLEGDQPQHF. The chain has TRBV4-2 and TRBJ1-5; D perhaps matches TRBD1 (6 bases). V was cut by 3 bases and J by 5 bases, with 11 bases left in between. This CDR3 spans 14 amino acids. Germline assignment: CDR1 LGHNA and CDR2 YNFKEQ.

This clone was counted between two and nine times. V is TRBV5-5 and J is TRBJ2-1; D gene unclear. The CDR3 loop spans 13 amino acids. Trimming left V 0 bases short and J 8 bases short, with 9 bases between. Germline loops: CDR1 SGHKS, CDR2 YYEKEE (reference sequence). CDR3 DNA sequence: TGTGCCAGCAGCTTGGCGGCGGTCCATGAGCAGTTCTTC. It yields the protein CASSLAAVHEQFF. Together with reference TRBV5-5 and TRBJ2-1, the CDR3 gives the full variable domain: DAGVTQSPTHLIKTRGQQVTLRCSPISGHKSVSWYQQVLGQGPQFIFQYYEKEERGRGNFPDRFSARQFPNYSSELNVNALLLGDSALYLCASSLAAVHEQFFGPGTRLTVL.

The chain recombines TRBV28 with TRBJ1-2, with a tentative D call TRBD1 (5 bases). CDR1 is MDHEN, CDR2 SYDVKM, per germline. Trimming took 4 bases from V and 4 from J, leaving 13 bases between them. The CDR3 totals 14 residues. CDR3 in amino acids: CASSWAAGSYGYTF. The CDR3 DNA follows: TGTGCCAGCAGTTGGGCCGCAGGGAGCTATGGCTACACCTTC.

This chain connects TRBV11-3 to TRBJ1-2; D is unclear. V lost 0 bases and J 8 bases, leaving 10 bases between the germline ends. The CDR3 covers 13 residues. Germline CDR1 SGHNT, CDR2 YENEEA. The CDR3 here is CASSLEEGMGYTF. The CDR3 bases are TGTGCCAGCAGCTTAGAGGAAGGGATGGGCTACACCTTC. Full variable domain (outside the CDR3, taken from reference TRBV11-3 and TRBJ1-2): EAGVVQSPRYKIIEKKQPVAFWCNPISGHNTLYWYLQNLGQGPELLIRYENEEAVDDSQLPKDRFSAERLKGVDSTLKIQPAELGDSAVYLCASSLEEGMGYTFGSGTRLTVV.

There are a few counts of this clone. The chain has TRBV23-1 and TRBJ1-2; D is perhaps TRBD1 (6 bases). TRBV23-1 is filed as an ORF, its function uncertain. Between the trimmed V and J ends, which lost 10 bases and 8 bases, there was a span of 14 bases. CDR3 length: 11 residues. The DNA for the CDR3 is TGCGCCACCCCGGGGGGGGGCGGCTACACCTTC. Its translation is CATPGGGGYTF.

The chain combines TRBV7-8 with TRBJ1-1, with TRBD1 identical over 7 bases. This CDR3 has 13 residues. V dropped 4 bases and J dropped 1; count of bases not matched to a gene: 0. Germline CDR1 reads SGHVS; CDR2 reads FQNEAQ. CDR3 in amino acids: CASSWTGNTEAFF. The CDR3 coding sequence is TGTGCCAGCAGCTGGACAGGGAACACTGAAGCTTTCTTT. The whole variable domain, filled in from reference TRBV7-8 and TRBJ1-1, reads GAGVSQSPRYKVAKRGQDVALRCDPISGHVSLFWYQQALGQGPEFLTYFQNEAQLDKSGLPSDRFFAERPEGSVSTLKIQRTQQEDSAVYLCASSWTGNTEAFFGQGTRLTVV.

The chain employs TRBV6-4 and TRBJ2-3; possible D gene TRBD2, 5 bases. CDR3 length: 13 residues. Deletions cut 2 bases from V and 3 bases from J, with 6 bases between. CDR1 is MRHNA, CDR2 SNTAGT, per germline. The CDR3 spells CASSDGGTDTQYF. The CDR3 DNA reads as TGTGCCAGCAGTGACGGCGGGACAGATACGCAGTATTTT.